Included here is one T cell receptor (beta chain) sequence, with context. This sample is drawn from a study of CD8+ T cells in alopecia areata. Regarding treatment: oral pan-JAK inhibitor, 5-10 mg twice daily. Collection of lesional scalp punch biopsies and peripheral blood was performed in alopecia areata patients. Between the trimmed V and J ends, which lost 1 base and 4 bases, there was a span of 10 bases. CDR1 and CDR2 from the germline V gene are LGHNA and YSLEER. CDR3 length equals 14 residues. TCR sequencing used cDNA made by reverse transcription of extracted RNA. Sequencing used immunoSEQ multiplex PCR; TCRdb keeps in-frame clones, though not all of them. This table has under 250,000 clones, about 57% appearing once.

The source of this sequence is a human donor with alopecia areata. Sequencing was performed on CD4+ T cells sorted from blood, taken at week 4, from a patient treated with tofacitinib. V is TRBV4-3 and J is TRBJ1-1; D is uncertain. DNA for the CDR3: TGCGCCAGCAGCCAAGGGACGTTGACCACTGAAGCTTTCTTT. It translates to CASSQGTLTTEAFF.